What follows is one T cell receptor beta chain and its context. Its antigen is still unknown. Sorting with CD45RO/CCR7/CD25/CD127/CD95/CD27 yielded naive, central memory, regulatory and stem-like memory CD4+ cells. These data originate in a study of beta chain features in type 1 diabetes. Study-level results: Shorter TCRB CDR3s, moderately but significantly so, were found in Type 1 diabetes patients in all four CD4+ subsets. Within patients, naive, central memory and Treg TCRB repertoires seemed more similar than within healthy donors. Among type 1 diabetes patients, VDJ junctions had fewer insertions and more deletions.

All of the isolated RNA was reverse transcribed, so expressed TCRB transcripts were sequenced. The repertoire was sequenced with immunoSEQ multiplex PCR; TCRdb's copy has only in-frame clones and lacks some. The table shows hundreds of thousands of clones, with about 14% occurring only once. The sequence derives from a man aged 18 to 35 with type 1 diabetes. Sequencing input: naive CD4+ T cells from blood.

The CDR3 DNA is TGCAGCGTCGATCCGGGGGCGGGAGCTGCCTACGAGCAGTACTTC. Translated: CSVDPGAGAAYEQYF. The gene calls are TRBV29-1 and TRBJ2-7; tentatively, D is TRBD2 (7 bases). CDR1 SQVTM and CDR2 ANQGSEA come from the germline V gene. CDR3 length equals 15 residues. V was shortened by 6 bases and J by 2 bases, with 20 bases between the two germline ends.